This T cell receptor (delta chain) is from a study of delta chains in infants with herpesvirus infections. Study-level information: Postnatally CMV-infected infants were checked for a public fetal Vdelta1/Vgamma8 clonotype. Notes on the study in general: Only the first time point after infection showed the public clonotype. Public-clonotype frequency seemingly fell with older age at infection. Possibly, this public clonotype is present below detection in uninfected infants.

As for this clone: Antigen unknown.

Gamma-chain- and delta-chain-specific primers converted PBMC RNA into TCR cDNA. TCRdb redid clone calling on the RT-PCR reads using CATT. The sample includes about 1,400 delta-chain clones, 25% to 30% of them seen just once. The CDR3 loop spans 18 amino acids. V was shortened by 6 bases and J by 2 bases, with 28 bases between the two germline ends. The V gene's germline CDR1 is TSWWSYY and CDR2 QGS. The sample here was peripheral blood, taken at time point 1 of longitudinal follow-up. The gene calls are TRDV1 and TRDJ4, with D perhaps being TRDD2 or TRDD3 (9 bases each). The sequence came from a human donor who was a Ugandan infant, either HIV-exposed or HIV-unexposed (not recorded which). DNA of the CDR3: TGTGCTCTTGGCCCCCTCTCCTTCCTACGGGGGATACTTAGACCCCTGATCTTT. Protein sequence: CALGPLSFLRGILRPLIF.